This TCR beta chain is from a study of blood T cell repertoires in COVID-19. Across the study: In each case, the material was cDNA or gDNA derived from T cells, B-cell-depleted T cells, or PBMCs.

Using immunoSEQ multiplex PCR, the repertoire was profiled, and TCRdb retains in-frame clones only, with some absent. The top ten hold approximately 2.5% of the sample, which has approximately 150,000 clones, about 85% seen once. The V gene end was trimmed by 1 base and the J gene end by 4 bases; junction bases not matched to a gene: 10. Germline V lookup: CDR1 GTSNPN, CDR2 SVGIG (reference sequence). CDR3 length equals 18 residues. This TCR was sampled from a human donor with acute or convalescent COVID-19. The donor label of this sample is uncertain. The specimen was peripheral blood. This rearrangement joins TRBV30 to TRBJ2-5, with 15 bases fitting TRBD2. The CDR3 DNA follows: TGTGCCTGGAGTGCCGGGACTAGCGGGGGGTTCTTATTAGAGACCCAGTACTTC. It yields the protein CAWSAGTSGGFLLETQYF.